One and the same sample provided the 9 T cell receptor beta chains below, sequenced in a study of blood T cell repertoires in COVID-19. TCRdb's copy holds only in-frame clones and misses some; the assay was immunoSEQ multiplex PCR. Here the sample spans some 350,000 clones, roughly 90% being singletons. The sequenced material came from peripheral blood. Receptors originate from a woman under 40 with COVID-19, enrolled during active disease.

The chain uses TRBV21-1 and TRBJ2-3; TRBD2 is the table's D call, not checked against the DNA. TRBV21-1 represents a pseudogene. This CDR3 region has 16 residues. CDR3 protein: CASSKSTRACTDTQYF. CDR3 nucleotides: TGTGCCAGCAGCAAATCAACGCGGGCTTGCACAGATACGCAGTATTTT.

The count of this clone is one. The gene calls are TRBV19 and TRBJ1-6; 7 bases fit TRBD1. Germline V lookup: CDR1 LNHDA, CDR2 SQIVND (reference sequence). The CDR3 consists of 15 residues. V trimming: 4 bases; J trimming: 8 bases; junction bases outside the gene matches: 8. CDR3 nucleotides: TGTGCCAGTAGTACCACAGGGGTTCGGCATTCACCCCTCCACTTT. Translating it yields CASSTTGVRHSPLHF. Looking up the rest from reference TRBV19 and TRBJ1-6 gives the full variable domain: DGGITQSPKYLFRKEGQNVTLSCEQNLNHDAMYWYRQDPGQGLRLIYYSQIVNDFQKGDIAEGYSVSREKKESFPLTVTSAQKNPTAFYLCASSTTGVRHSPLHFGNGTRLTVT.

V and J are TRBV11-2 and TRBJ1-1; D is ambiguous. This CDR3 has 17 amino acids. From germline, CDR1 is SGHAT and CDR2 FQNNGV. The V end lost 4 bases, the J end lost 8 bases, and 26 bases lay between the germline ends. DNA for the CDR3: TGTGCCAGCAGCTCTTCGCCCGGACGCGGAGGTGGGCCCGAAGCTTTCTTT. It is translated as CASSSSPGRGGGPEAFF.

This rearrangement joins TRBV6-5 to TRBJ2-1; D is undetermined. V lost 7 bases to trimming and J lost 1 base, with 14 bases between them. The CDR3 spans 15 residues. The germline V gene encodes CDR1 MNHEY and CDR2 SVGAGI. CDR3 coding DNA: TGTGCCAGCACCCCCGTGGCGGCGTCCTACAATGAGCAGTTCTTC. Translated: CASTPVAASYNEQFF.

This clone was recorded once. The rearrangement uses TRBV21-1 and TRBJ2-3; the table calls TRBD2, which could not be checked here. TRBV21-1 is a listed pseudogene. The CDR3 totals 14 residues. Here the CDR3 DNA reads TGTGCCAGCGTTACCCGGTGCGGCACAGATACGCAGTATTTT. Its translation: CASVTRCGTDTQYF.

This rearrangement joins TRBV7-8 to TRBJ2-1; no firm D call. The CDR3 runs to 15 residues. The ends were cut back, 0 bases at V and 10 bases at J, with 16 bases in the middle. Germline V gene data show CDR1 as SGHVS and CDR2 as FQNEAQ. The CDR3 protein is CASSLAVDLLGEQFF. CDR3 nucleotides: TGTGCCAGCAGCTTAGCGGTCGACCTCCTCGGGGAGCAGTTCTTC.

The V call is TRBV4-2, the J call TRBJ1-1; 9 bases map to TRBD1. With V trimmed by 4 bases and J by 5 bases, 5 bases remained unmatched. CDR3 length: 14 amino acids. In germline, CDR1 is LGHNA, CDR2 YNFKEQ. In DNA, the CDR3 is TGTGCCAGCAGCCCCACAGACAGGGGGACTGAAGCTTTCTTT. This translates into CASSPTDRGTEAFF.

The chain uses TRBV10-3 and TRBJ2-1; 7 bases align to TRBD1. The germline V gene encodes CDR1 ENHRY and CDR2 SYGVKD. CDR3 size: 12 residues. The junction had 3 bases not matched to a gene; V was cut back by 7 bases and J by 6 bases. In DNA, the CDR3 is TGTGCCATCAAACCAGGGGGCAATGAGCAGTTCTTC. This gives the protein CAIKPGGNEQFF.

The chain recombines TRBV9 with TRBJ1-2, with 8 bases lining up with TRBD1. V lost 0 bases to trimming and J lost 5 bases; unmatched junction nucleotides: 3. CDR1 is SGDLS and CDR2 is YYNGEE in the germline V gene. This CDR3 has 14 amino acids. CDR3 nucleotide sequence: TGTGCCAGCAGCGTAGCCCAGGGGGCATATGGCTACACCTTC. Encoded protein: CASSVAQGAYGYTF.